Below are 10 T cell receptor beta chains sequenced from a single sample in a study of Ad26.COV2.S vaccination and SARS-CoV-2 variants. Treatment of the sample: some 20 received Ad26.COV2.S at low or high dose, single or two shots; about 5 received placebo; per-sample allocation not given. Vaccine and placebo recipients were sampled on day 63 after the first injection. Method: immunoSEQ multiplex PCR; TCRdb's copy keeps in-frame clones and lacks some. This table has approximately 480,000 clones, around nine tenths appearing once. Sequencing was performed on peripheral blood, taken in a trial of Ad26.COV2.S vaccine versus placebo. Every receptor here comes from a person between 18 and 65 years old who received the Ad26.COV2.S COVID-19 vaccine or a placebo.

This clone was detected only a few times. This chain connects TRBV30 to TRBJ1-5, with 9 nucleotides matching TRBD1. In germline, CDR1 is GTSNPN, CDR2 SVGIG (reference sequence). CDR3 size: 14 residues. V was pared by 2 bases and J by 6 bases, with 5 bases of the junction left unmatched. The CDR3 here is CAWSPGQGGQPQHF. The CDR3 bases are TGTGCCTGGAGTCCGGGACAGGGTGGTCAGCCCCAGCATTTT. Based on the CDR3 plus reference TRBV30 and TRBJ1-5, the full variable domain is SQTIHQWPATLVQPVGSPLSLECTVEGTSNPNLYWYRQAAGRGLQLLFYSVGIGQISSEVPQNLSASRPQDRQFILSSKKLLLSDSGFYLCAWSPGQGGQPQHFGDGTRLSIL.

The V gene is TRBV29-1, the J gene TRBJ2-1, with 9 bases identical to TRBD2. The length of the CDR3 is 16 residues. V lost 0 bases and J lost 6; bases outside the gene matches: 9. Germline V gives CDR1 SQVTM, CDR2 ANQGSEA. CDR3 loop: CSVEDLREGPPNEQFF. As DNA, the CDR3 is TGCAGCGTTGAAGACCTGCGGGAGGGTCCCCCCAATGAGCAGTTCTTC.

This chain connects TRBV5-1 to TRBJ1-2, with D maybe TRBD1 (6 bases). The germline V gene has CDR1 SGHRS and CDR2 YFSETQ. The CDR3 consists of 13 residues. Between the trimmed V and J ends, which lost 4 bases and 12 bases, there was a span of 19 bases. CDR3 region: CASSRQVRGEDTF. The CDR3 nucleotides are TGCGCCAGCAGCCGGCAGGTGAGGGGGGAGGACACCTTC.

The chain uses TRBV5-1 and TRBJ2-2; TRBD1 matches 10 bases. The CDR3 length is 17 residues. The germline V gene has CDR1 SGHRS and CDR2 YFSETQ. The V gene end was trimmed by 2 bases and the J gene end by 6 bases; junction bases not matched to a gene: 10. CDR3 nucleotide sequence: TGCGCCAGCAGCTTTTACCCGGGACAGGGGTATGCCGGGGAGCTGTTTTTT. It translates to CASSFYPGQGYAGELFF. Full variable domain (missing parts from reference TRBV5-1 and TRBJ2-2): KAGVTQTPRYLIKTRGQQVTLSCSPISGHRSVSWYQQTPGQGLQFLFEYFSETQRNKGNFPGRFSGRQFSNSRSEMNVSTLELGDSALYLCASSFYPGQGYAGELFFGEGSRLTVL.

The chain has TRBV7-8 and TRBJ1-2, with TRBD1 identical over 9 bases. CDR1 is SGHVS, CDR2 FQNEAQ, per germline. The CDR3 contains 13 residues. V dropped 5 bases and J dropped 8; count of bases not matched to a gene: 6. CDR3 sequence reads: CASSNYRGRGYTF. The DNA of the CDR3 is TGTGCCAGCAGCAATTACAGGGGGCGCGGCTACACCTTC.

The V call is TRBV2, the J call TRBJ1-5; 10 nucleotides match TRBD1. Germline-derived CDR1 and CDR2 are SNHLY and FYNNEI. The CDR3 runs to 14 residues. Trimming at V came to 4 bases and at J to 4 bases, leaving 1 base not matched to a gene. CDR3: CASSGTGGNQPQHF. The CDR3, as DNA: TGTGCCAGCAGTGGGACAGGGGGTAATCAGCCCCAGCATTTT.

The J gene is TRBJ1-5, the V gene TRBV28; D perhaps matches TRBD1 (6 bases). V was clipped by 7 bases and J by 3 bases, with 13 bases between them. CDR3 length: 14 amino acids. Germline V gives CDR1 MDHEN, CDR2 SYDVKM. CDR3 residues: CASTPGQFNQPQHF. Here the CDR3 DNA reads TGTGCCAGCACCCCAGGACAGTTCAATCAGCCCCAGCATTTT.

The chain combines TRBV5-1 with TRBJ2-1, with 9 bases identical to TRBD1. The CDR3 has 14 amino acids. In germline, CDR1 is SGHRS, CDR2 YFSETQ. Trimming removed 4 bases from V and 6 bases from J; junction bases left unmatched: 5. In DNA form, the CDR3 reads TGCGCCAGCAGCGGACAGGGACAGGGCAATGAGCAGTTCTTC. Protein: CASSGQGQGNEQFF.

This clone was recorded once. The chain recombines TRBV7-8 with TRBJ2-5, with D perhaps matching TRBD2 (6 bases). Germline CDR1 is SGHVS and CDR2 is FQNEAQ. This CDR3 has 15 amino acids. The V gene lost 1 base and the J gene lost 1 base, with 10 bases spanning the gap. CDR3 loop: CASSLEVAVQETQYF. The CDR3 bases are TGTGCCAGCAGCTTAGAAGTAGCGGTCCAAGAGACCCAGTACTTC. Looking up the rest from reference TRBV7-8 and TRBJ2-5 gives the full variable domain: GAGVSQSPRYKVAKRGQDVALRCDPISGHVSLFWYQQALGQGPEFLTYFQNEAQLDKSGLPSDRFFAERPEGSVSTLKIQRTQQEDSAVYLCASSLEVAVQETQYFGPGTRLLVL.

This clone has a handful of counts. This CDR3 is also generated by other DNA sequences in the sample. CDR3 sequence reads: CASRKQGSGNTIYF. The CDR3 DNA follows: TGTGCCAGCAGAAAACAGGGCTCTGGAAACACCATATATTTT. The gene calls are TRBV28 and TRBJ1-3; tentatively, D is TRBD1 (6 bases). Trimming cost V 6 bases and J 0 bases, with 9 bases left between them. The CDR3 runs 14 residues. Germline V gene sequence: CDR1 MDHEN, CDR2 SYDVKM.